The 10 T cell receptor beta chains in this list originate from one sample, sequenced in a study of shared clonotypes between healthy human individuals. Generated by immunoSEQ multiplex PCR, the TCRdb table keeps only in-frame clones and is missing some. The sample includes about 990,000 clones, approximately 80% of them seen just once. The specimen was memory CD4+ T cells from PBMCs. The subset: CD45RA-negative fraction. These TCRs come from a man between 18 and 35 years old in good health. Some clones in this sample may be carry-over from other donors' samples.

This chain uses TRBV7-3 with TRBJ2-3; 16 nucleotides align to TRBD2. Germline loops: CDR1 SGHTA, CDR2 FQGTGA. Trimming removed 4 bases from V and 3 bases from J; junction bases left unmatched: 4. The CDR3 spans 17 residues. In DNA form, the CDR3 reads TGTGCCAGCAGCTCAGGGACTAGCGGGAGGGTAACAGATACGCAGTATTTT. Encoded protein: CASSSGTSGRVTDTQYF.

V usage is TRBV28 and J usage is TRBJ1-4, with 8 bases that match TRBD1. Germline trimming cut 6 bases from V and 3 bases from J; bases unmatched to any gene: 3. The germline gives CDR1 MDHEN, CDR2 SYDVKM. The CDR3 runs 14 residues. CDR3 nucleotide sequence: TGTGCCAGCAGCACACAGGGGGCTAATGAAAAACTGTTTTTT. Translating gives CASSTQGANEKLFF.

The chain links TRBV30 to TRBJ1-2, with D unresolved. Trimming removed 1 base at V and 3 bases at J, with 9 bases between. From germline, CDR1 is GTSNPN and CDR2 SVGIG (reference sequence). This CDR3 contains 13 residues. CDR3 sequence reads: CAWSEWVDYGYTF. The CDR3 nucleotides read TGTGCCTGGAGTGAGTGGGTTGACTATGGCTACACCTTC. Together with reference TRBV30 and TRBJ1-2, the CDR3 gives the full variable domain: SQTIHQWPATLVQPVGSPLSLECTVEGTSNPNLYWYRQAAGRGLQLLFYSVGIGQISSEVPQNLSASRPQDRQFILSSKKLLLSDSGFYLCAWSEWVDYGYTFGSGTRLTVV.

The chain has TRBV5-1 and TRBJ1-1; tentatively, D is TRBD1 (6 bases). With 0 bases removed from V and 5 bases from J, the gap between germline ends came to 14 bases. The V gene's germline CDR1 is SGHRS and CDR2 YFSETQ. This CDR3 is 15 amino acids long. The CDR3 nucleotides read TGCGCCAGCAGCTTGGTGGGGGCGAGGGGGACTGAAGCTTTCTTT. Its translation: CASSLVGARGTEAFF.

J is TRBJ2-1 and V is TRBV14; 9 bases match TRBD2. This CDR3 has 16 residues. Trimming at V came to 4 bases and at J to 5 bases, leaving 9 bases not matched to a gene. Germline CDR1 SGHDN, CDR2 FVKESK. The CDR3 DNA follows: TGTGCCAGCAGCCGGCGAGCGGGAGGCCATAACAATGAGCAGTTCTTC. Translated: CASSRRAGGHNNEQFF.

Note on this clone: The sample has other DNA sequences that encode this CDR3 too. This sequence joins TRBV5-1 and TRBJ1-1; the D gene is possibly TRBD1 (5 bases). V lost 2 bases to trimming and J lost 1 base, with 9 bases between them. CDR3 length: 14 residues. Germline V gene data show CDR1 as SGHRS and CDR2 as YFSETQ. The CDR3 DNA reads TGCGCCAGCAGCTTCGATGGGGGGAACACTGAAGCTTTCTTT. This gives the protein CASSFDGGNTEAFF.

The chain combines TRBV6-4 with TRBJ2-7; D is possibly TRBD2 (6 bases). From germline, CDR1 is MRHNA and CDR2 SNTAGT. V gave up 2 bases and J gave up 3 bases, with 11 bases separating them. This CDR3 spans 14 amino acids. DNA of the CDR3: TGTGCCAGCAGTGACGGGGAGGCCCTCTACGAGCAGTACTTC. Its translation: CASSDGEALYEQYF.

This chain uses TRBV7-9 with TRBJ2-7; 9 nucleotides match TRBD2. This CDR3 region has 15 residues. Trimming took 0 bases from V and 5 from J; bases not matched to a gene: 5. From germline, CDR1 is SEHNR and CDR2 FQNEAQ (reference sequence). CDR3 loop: CASSLASSGRDEQYF. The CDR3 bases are TGTGCCAGCAGCTTAGCGAGTAGCGGGAGAGACGAGCAGTACTTC.

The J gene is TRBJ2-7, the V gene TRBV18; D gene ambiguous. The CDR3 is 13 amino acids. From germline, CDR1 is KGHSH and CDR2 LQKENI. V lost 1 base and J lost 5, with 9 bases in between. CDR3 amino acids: CASSPLVEHEQYF. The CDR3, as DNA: TGTGCCAGCTCACCACTAGTAGAACACGAGCAGTACTTC.

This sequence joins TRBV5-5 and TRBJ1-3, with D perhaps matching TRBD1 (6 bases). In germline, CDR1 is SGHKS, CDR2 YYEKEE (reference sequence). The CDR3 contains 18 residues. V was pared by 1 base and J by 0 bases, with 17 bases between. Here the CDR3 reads CASSLSRGELRSGNTIYF. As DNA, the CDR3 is TGTGCCAGCAGCTTGTCCAGGGGAGAACTTCGCTCTGGAAACACCATATATTTT.